This T cell receptor beta chain emerged from a study of blood T cell repertoires in COVID-19. About the research overall: COVID-19 samples collected from the United States, Italy and Spain covered acute and convalescent phases.

Trimming removed 2 bases from V and 0 bases from J; junction bases left unmatched: 2. The germline CDR1 and CDR2 sequences are SGHRS and YFSETQ. CDR3 length equals 14 residues. Per the authors' pipeline: Estimation of nucleated cell counts relied on the amplification of reference gene primers. Measured with immunoSEQ multiplex PCR; TCRdb has only the in-frame clones, and not every one. V and J calls and clone size are given by that table; D and trimming were obtained from the DNA. The data show around 120,000 clones, more than 75% seen once. V and J are TRBV5-1 and TRBJ2-7, with TRBD2 identical over 7 bases. The sequenced sample was peripheral blood. The receptor comes from a human donor in a cohort sampled during active COVID-19. This CDR3 is CASSLLATSYEQYF. For the CDR3, the DNA is TGCGCCAGCAGCTTACTAGCGACCTCCTACGAGCAGTACTTC.